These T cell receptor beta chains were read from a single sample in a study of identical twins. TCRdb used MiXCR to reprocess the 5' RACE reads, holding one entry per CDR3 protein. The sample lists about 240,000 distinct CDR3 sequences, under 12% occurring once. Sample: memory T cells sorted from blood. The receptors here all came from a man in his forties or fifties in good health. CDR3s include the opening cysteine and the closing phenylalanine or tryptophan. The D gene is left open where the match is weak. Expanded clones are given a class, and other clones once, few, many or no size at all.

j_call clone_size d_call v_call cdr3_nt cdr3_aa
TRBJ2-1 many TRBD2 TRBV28 TGTGCCAGCAGTTTAGGGACTAGACAGCAGTTCTTC CASSLGTRQQFF
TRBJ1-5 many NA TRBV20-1 TGCAGTGCTAGAGATGGTGATACGGTGAATCAGCCCCAGCATTTT CSARDGDTVNQPQHF
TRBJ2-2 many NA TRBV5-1 TGCGCCAGCAGCCCACGGGGGCCCACCGGGGAGCTGTTTTTT CASSPRGPTGELFF
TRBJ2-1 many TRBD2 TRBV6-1 TGTGCCAGCAGTGGGGCGGGGGGAAACTCCTACAATGAGCAGTTCTTC CASSGAGGNSYNEQFF
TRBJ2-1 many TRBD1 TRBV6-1 TGTGCCAGCAGTCGGGACAGAAGCTCCTACAATGAGCAGTTCTTC CASSRDRSSYNEQFF
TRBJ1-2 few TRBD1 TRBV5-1 TGCGCCAGCAGGCACTTCCCTTCAGGGGGCGCTAACTATGGCTACACCTTC CASRHFPSGGANYGYTF
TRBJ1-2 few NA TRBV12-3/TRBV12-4 TGTGCCAGCAGTTTCGGGTCCGTCCCCTTCAACTATGGCTACACCTTC CASSFGSVPFNYGYTF
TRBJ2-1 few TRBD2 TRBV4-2 TGTGCCAGCAGCCAAGAGGGTGGGACTAGCGGGAGAGAGCAGTTCTTC CASSQEGGTSGREQFF
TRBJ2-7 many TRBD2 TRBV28 TGTGCCAGCAGAACTAGCGGGAGCTCCGAGCAGTACTTC CASRTSGSSEQYF
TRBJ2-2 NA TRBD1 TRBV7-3 TGTGCCAGCAGCACTTACAGGGGCACCGGGGAGCTGTTTTTT CASSTYRGTGELFF
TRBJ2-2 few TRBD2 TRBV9 TGTGCCAGCAGCGTAGTGGTAGCGGGAGGGACCGGGGAGCTGTTTTTT CASSVVVAGGTGELFF
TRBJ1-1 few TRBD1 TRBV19 TGTGCCAGTAGTAGTCGGACAGGGGAAACTTTCTTT CASSSRTGETFF
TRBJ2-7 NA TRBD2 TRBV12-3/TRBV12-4 TGTGCCAGCAGCAAATACGGGACTAGCGGGAGGAAGGACGAGCAGTACTTC CASSKYGTSGRKDEQYF
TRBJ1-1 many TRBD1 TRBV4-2 TGTGCCAGCAGCCCCTCCTCGGGACAGGGGGTCGCTGAAGCTTTCTTT CASSPSSGQGVAEAFF
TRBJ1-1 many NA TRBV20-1 TGCAGTGCTAGGGGGGGGCAAACTGAAGCTTTCTTT CSARGGQTEAFF
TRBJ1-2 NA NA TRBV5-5 TGTGCCAGCAGCTTGGACCTCAGGAGATATGGCTACACCTTC CASSLDLRRYGYTF
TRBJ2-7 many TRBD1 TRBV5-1 TGCGCCAGCAGCCTACAGGGGGCCGACGAGCAGTACTTC CASSLQGADEQYF
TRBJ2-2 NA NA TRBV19 TGTGCCAGTAGTCCTCGTAACAGGGTCGGCACCGGGGAGCTGTTTTTT CASSPRNRVGTGELFF
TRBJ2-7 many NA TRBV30 TGTGCCTGGAGTGTATTCAGGGGTGTAAGCTACGAGCAGTACTTC CAWSVFRGVSYEQYF
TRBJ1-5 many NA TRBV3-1 TGTGCCAGCCGCACCCGGCAGGCGGGTGGCAATCAGCCCCAGCATTTT CASRTRQAGGNQPQHF
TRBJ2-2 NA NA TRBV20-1 TGCAGTGCTAGCGGGGACAACACCGGGGAGCTGTTTTTT CSASGDNTGELFF
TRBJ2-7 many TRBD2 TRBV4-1 TGCGCCAGCAGCCAAGATTTTAGCGGGGGCCTCCAGTACTTC CASSQDFSGGLQYF
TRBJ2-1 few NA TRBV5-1 TGCGCCAGCAGTGGCGGGGGCGGCGGTGAGCAGTTCTTC CASSGGGGGEQFF
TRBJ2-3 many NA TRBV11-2 TGTGCCAGCAGCGCGTTAAGCACCACAGATACGCAGTATTTT CASSALSTTDTQYF
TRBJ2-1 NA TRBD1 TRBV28 TGTGCCAGCAGTTTGACAGGGCTCTCCTACAATGAGCAGTTCTTC CASSLTGLSYNEQFF
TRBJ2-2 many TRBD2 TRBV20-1 TGCAGTGCTGCGTCCCCCGGGACTACAAACACCGGGGAGCTGTTTTTT CSAASPGTTNTGELFF
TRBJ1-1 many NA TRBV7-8 TGTGCCAGCAGCTTAGTTCTTCAAACTGAAGCTTTCTTT CASSLVLQTEAFF
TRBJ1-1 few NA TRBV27 TGTGCCAGCAGTTTACAAGTGAACACTGAAGCTTTCTTT CASSLQVNTEAFF
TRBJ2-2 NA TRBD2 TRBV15 TGTGCCACCAGCCCGGGGGGTCCCGGGGAGCTGTTTTTT CATSPGGPGELFF
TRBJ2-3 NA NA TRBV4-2 TGTGCCAGCAGGCGACAGACACCTAGCACAGATACGCAGTATTTT CASRRQTPSTDTQYF
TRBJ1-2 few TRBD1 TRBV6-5 TGTGCCAGCAGTTACTCGACAGGGGGTATCTATGGCTACACCTTC CASSYSTGGIYGYTF
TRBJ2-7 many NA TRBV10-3 TGTGCCATCAGTGATGGGATCAGCTCCTACGAGCAGTACTTC CAISDGISSYEQYF